This section outlines one T cell receptor (beta chain) sequence together with its context. The antigen remains undetermined. This entry belongs to a study of identical twins' blood T cells. Study results and limitations: Mainly, cloneset size products determined shared clonotypes, twins included. Abundant TCRbeta CDR3s overlapped more between twins than with unrelated donors.

CDR1 LNHDA and CDR2 SQIVND come from the germline V gene (reference sequence). This CDR3 has 16 residues. With V trimmed by 1 base and J by 7 bases, 10 bases remained unmatched. TCRdb reprocessed the 5' RACE reads via MiXCR and lists one record per CDR3 protein. This table has 350,000 to 400,000 distinct CDR3 sequences, under 30% appearing once. Specimen: PBMCs. The chain combines TRBV19 with TRBJ1-5; TRBD1 matches 7 bases. The source of this sequence is a woman between 18 and 50 years old in good health. The CDR3 sequence: CASSIAPDRIRQPQHF. Here the CDR3 DNA reads TGTGCCAGTAGTATAGCGCCGGACAGGATAAGGCAGCCCCAGCATTTT.